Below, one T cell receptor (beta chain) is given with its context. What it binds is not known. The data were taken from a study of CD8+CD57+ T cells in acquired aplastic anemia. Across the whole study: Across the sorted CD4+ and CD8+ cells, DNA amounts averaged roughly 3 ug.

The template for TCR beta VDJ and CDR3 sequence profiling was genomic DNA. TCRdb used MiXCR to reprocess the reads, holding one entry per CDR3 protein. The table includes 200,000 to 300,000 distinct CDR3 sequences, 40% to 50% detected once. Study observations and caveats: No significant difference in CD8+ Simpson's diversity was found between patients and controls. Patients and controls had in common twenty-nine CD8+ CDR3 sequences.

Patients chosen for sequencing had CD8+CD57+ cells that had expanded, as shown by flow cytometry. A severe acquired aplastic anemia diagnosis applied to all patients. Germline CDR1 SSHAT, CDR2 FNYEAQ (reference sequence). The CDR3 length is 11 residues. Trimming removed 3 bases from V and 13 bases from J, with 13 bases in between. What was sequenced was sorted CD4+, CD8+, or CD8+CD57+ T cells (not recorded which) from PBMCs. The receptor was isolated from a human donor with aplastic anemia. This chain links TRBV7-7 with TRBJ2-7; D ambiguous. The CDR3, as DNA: TGTGCCAGCAGCTTGAGCGTTACTGGATACGTC. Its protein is CASSLSVTGYV.